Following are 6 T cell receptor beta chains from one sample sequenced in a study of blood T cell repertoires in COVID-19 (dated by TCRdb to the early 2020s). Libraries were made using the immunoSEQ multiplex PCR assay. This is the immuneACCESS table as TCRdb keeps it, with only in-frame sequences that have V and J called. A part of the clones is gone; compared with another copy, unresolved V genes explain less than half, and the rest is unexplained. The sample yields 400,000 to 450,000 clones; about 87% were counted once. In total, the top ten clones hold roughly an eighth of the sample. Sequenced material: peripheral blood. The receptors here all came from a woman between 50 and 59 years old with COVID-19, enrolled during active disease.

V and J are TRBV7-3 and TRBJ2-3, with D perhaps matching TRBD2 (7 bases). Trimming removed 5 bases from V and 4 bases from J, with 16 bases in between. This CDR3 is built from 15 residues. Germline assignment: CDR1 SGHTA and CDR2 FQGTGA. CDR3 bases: TGTGCCAGCAGCCAGGTCGGGGGGCCTTCAGATACGCAGTATTTT. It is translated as CASSQVGGPSDTQYF.

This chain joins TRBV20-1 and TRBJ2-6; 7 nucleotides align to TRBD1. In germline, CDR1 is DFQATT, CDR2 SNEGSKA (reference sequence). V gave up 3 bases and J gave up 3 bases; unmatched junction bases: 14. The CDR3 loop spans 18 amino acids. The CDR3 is CSASPPLRGLRGANVLTF. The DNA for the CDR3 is TGCAGTGCTAGTCCCCCATTAAGGGGGCTTCGTGGGGCCAACGTCCTGACTTTC.

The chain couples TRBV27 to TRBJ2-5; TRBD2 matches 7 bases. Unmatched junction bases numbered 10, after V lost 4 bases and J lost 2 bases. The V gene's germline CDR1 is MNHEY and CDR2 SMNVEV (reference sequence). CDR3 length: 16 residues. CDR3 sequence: CASSSTGGWRQETQYF. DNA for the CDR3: TGTGCCAGCAGTTCGACGGGAGGTTGGAGGCAAGAGACCCAGTACTTC.

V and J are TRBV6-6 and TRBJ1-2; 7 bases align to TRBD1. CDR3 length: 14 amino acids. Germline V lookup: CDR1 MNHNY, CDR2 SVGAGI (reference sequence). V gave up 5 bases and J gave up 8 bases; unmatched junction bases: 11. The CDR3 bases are TGTGCCAGCAGTCCGACAGGGAATTATGGAGGCTACACCTTC. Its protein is CASSPTGNYGGYTF.

CDR3 bases: TGTGCCAGCAGTCGGCTAGCGGGCACAGATACGCAGTATTTT. Amino acid sequence: CASSRLAGTDTQYF. This chain uses TRBV2 with TRBJ2-3; 7 bases map to TRBD2. V gave up 5 bases and J gave up 1 base; unmatched junction bases: 3. The CDR3 sequence is 14 residues long. Germline V gene lookup returns CDR1 SNHLY and CDR2 FYNNEI. The whole variable domain, remainder taken from reference TRBV2 and TRBJ2-3, is EPEVTQTPSHQVTQMGQEVILRCVPISNHLYFYWYRQILGQKVEFLVSFYNNEISEKSEIFDDQFSVERPDGSNFTLKIRSTKLEDSAMYFCASSRLAGTDTQYFGPGTRLTVL.

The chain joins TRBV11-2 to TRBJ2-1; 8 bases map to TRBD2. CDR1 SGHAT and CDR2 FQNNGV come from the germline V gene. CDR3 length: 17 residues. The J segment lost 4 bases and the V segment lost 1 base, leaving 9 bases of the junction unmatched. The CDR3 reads CASSLVSGGGQYNEQFF. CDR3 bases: TGTGCCAGCAGCTTAGTCTCTGGCGGGGGGCAATACAATGAGCAGTTCTTC. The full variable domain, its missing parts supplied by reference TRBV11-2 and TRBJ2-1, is EAGVAQSPRYKIIEKRQSVAFWCNPISGHATLYWYQQILGQGPKLLIQFQNNGVVDDSQLPKDRFSAERLKGVDSTLKIQPAKLEDSAVYLCASSLVSGGGQYNEQFFGPGTRLTVL.